The rows below give T cell receptor beta chains drawn from one sample of a study of blood T cell repertoires in COVID-19. Profiling relied on immunoSEQ multiplex PCR, and the TCRdb table lists in-frame clones only, not all of them. Among 25,000 to 35,000 clones listed, about 87% were seen once. Sequenced: peripheral blood. The receptors were gathered from a human donor in a cohort sampled during active COVID-19. The donor label of this sample is uncertain. Each CDR3 is given with its conserved first and last residue. D genes are given only for firm matches. Only some rows state a clone size, as once, few, many or a class for expanded clones.

TRBJ2-5,TRBV7-9,TRBD1,NA,TGTGCCAGCAGCCCCAAATCCCAGGGGGTCGGGGAGACCCAGTACTTC,CASSPKSQGVGETQYF
TRBJ2-2,TRBV27,TRBD2,NA,TGTGCCAGCAGTTTACCTTGGGGAGCGGGAGACCACGGGGAGCTGTTTTTT,CASSLPWGAGDHGELFF
TRBJ1-4,TRBV28,TRBD1,NA,TGTGCCAGCAGTTTTCCGACAGGGTGGGGCCTTGCAACTAATGAAAAACTGTTTTTT,CASSFPTGWGLATNEKLFF
TRBJ1-1,TRBV10-3,NA,NA,TGTGCCATCAGTGAGAGGTCAGTAGGGGGTTTTAAAGCTTTCTTT,CAISERSVGGFKAFF
TRBJ1-1,TRBV7-3,TRBD1,NA,TGTGCCAGCAGCTTGAGCAGGGGGTCGAACACTGAAGCTTTCTTT,CASSLSRGSNTEAFF
TRBJ2-2,TRBV5-1,NA,NA,TGCGCCAGCATACAGGGACGCTGGGGCACCGGGGAGCTGTTTTTT,CASIQGRWGTGELFF
TRBJ1-5,TRBV21-1,NA,NA,TGTGCCAGCAGCAAAGGCAGGGACAGTCTAAGGCCCCAGCATTTT,CASSKGRDSLRPQHF
TRBJ2-7,TRBV18,NA,NA,TGTGCCAGCTCACCAGGCGCGGTCCAACACCACGAGCAGTACTTC,CASSPGAVQHHEQYF
TRBJ1-1,TRBV6-1,TRBD1,few,TGTGCCAGCAGTGAAGGTTGGGCGAGGGGGCGCGGCGCTGAAGCTTTCTTT,CASSEGWARGRGAEAFF
TRBJ2-7,TRBV5-4,NA,NA,TGTGCCAGCAGCCCGGGGGAGCGGAGATCTTTAGGGGAGCAGTACTTC,CASSPGERRSLGEQYF
TRBJ1-4,TRBV5-1,TRBD1,once,TGCGCCAGCAGCTTGACAGGGGATGGTGAAAAACTGTTTTTT,CASSLTGDGEKLFF
TRBJ2-7,TRBV27,TRBD1,NA,TGTGCCAGCAGCCACAGGGGAAACGAGCAGTACTTC,CASSHRGNEQYF
TRBJ1-5,TRBV5-1,TRBD1,NA,TGCGCCAGCAGCTTGGAAGGGGGCGGTCAGCCCCAGCATTTT,CASSLEGGGQPQHF
TRBJ2-7,TRBV2,NA,NA,TGTGCCAGTCGGGGGTTGGCAGTTGGGGGTTCGGAGCAGTACTTC,CASRGLAVGGSEQYF
TRBJ2-5,TRBV5-6,TRBD2,NA,TGTGCCAGCAGCCCGGGACTAAAAGAGACCCAGTACTTC,CASSPGLKETQYF
TRBJ2-5,TRBV29-1,NA,NA,TGCAGCGCCGCGATGGAGACCCAGTACTTC,CSAAMETQYF
TRBJ2-2,TRBV9,TRBD1,NA,TGTGCCAGCATGCTAGGGACAGAAAACACCGGGGAGCTGTTTTTT,CASMLGTENTGELFF
TRBJ1-4,TRBV3-1/TRBV3-2,TRBD1,NA,TGTGCCAGCAGCCCGGACAGGGATGTGGTAAAACTGTTTTTT,CASSPDRDVVKLFF
TRBJ2-5,TRBV19,NA,NA,TGTGCCAGTAGTATTAACAGACAAGAGACCCAGTACTTC,CASSINRQETQYF
TRBJ1-3,TRBV7-9,NA,NA,TGTGCCAGCAGCTTAAACGGAGGAGCAGGAAACACCATATATTTT,CASSLNGGAGNTIYF
TRBJ1-2,TRBV9,NA,NA,TGTGCCAGCAGCCCCTCGGTCTATGGCTACACCTTC,CASSPSVYGYTF
TRBJ2-3,TRBV30,NA,once,TGTGCCTGGAGTGTAGGAGGAGATACGCAGTATTTT,CAWSVGGDTQYF
TRBJ1-2,TRBV5-1,NA,NA,TGCGCCAGCAGCTTGGCCACGGGATCTCCCTATGGCTACACCTTC,CASSLATGSPYGYTF
TRBJ2-7,TRBV6-5,NA,medium-sized,TGTGCCAGCAGTCCCCGGAGCCCCCCCTACGAGCAGTACTTC,CASSPRSPPYEQYF
TRBJ1-4,TRBV2,NA,NA,TGTGCCAGCAGTGAGTCTGGCAGGGGTGGTGAAAAACTGTTTTTT,CASSESGRGGEKLFF
TRBJ2-1,TRBV6-5,TRBD2,few,TGTGCCAGCACTAGACTAGCGGTCGGATACAATGAGCAGTTCTTC,CASTRLAVGYNEQFF
TRBJ2-3,TRBV29-1,NA,NA,TGCAGCGTTGAAGTCGGGGCAGATACGCAGTATTTT,CSVEVGADTQYF
TRBJ2-2,TRBV15,NA,NA,TGTGCCACTTGTAGGACATACACCGGGGAGCTGTTTTTT,CATCRTYTGELFF
TRBJ2-2,TRBV6-6,TRBD1,NA,TGTGCCAGCAGTTTGACAGGGGGCGGGGGGGAGCTGTTTTTT,CASSLTGGGGELFF
TRBJ2-5,TRBV3-1/TRBV3-2,NA,NA,TGTGCCAGCAGCCAAGGTCGCCGGTTAGTGTACTTC,CASSQGRRLVYF
TRBJ2-2,TRBV5-1,NA,NA,TGCGCCAGCAGCTTGGATGGGGCAGGGAACACCGGGGAGCTGTTTTTT,CASSLDGAGNTGELFF
TRBJ2-7,TRBV2,NA,NA,TGTGCCAGCATTCCGAGCCGGGACAACTCCTACGAGCAGTACTTC,CASIPSRDNSYEQYF
TRBJ1-3,TRBV5-1,NA,NA,TGCGCCAGCAGCATGGGGGACGGGAGCTCTGGAAACACCATATATTTT,CASSMGDGSSGNTIYF
TRBJ2-1,TRBV20-1,NA,NA,TGCAGTTCAAGTGTACTCCTACTCGACAATGAGCAGTTCTTC,CSSSVLLLDNEQFF
TRBJ1-2,TRBV4-1,NA,NA,TGCGCCAGCAGCCACCCACGGGGGGGCGTAGGAGATGGCTACACCTTC,CASSHPRGGVGDGYTF
TRBJ2-7,TRBV5-1,TRBD1,few,TGCGCCAGCAGCTTGGCCCCGGGACAGGAGCAGTACTTC,CASSLAPGQEQYF
TRBJ2-7,TRBV6-6,NA,NA,TGTGCCAGCTCCCGGTGGGGGGGCAACGAGCAGTACTTC,CASSRWGGNEQYF
TRBJ1-2,TRBV20-1,NA,NA,TGCAGTGCTGGGACTGTTTATGGCTACACCTTC,CSAGTVYGYTF
TRBJ2-5,TRBV24-1,TRBD1,NA,TGTGCCACCAGTGATCCCCGGGGACAGCCCCAAGAGACCCAGTACTTC,CATSDPRGQPQETQYF
TRBJ2-2,TRBV3-1/TRBV3-2,NA,NA,TGTGCCAGCAGCCCCAGGGGGGCCAACGCCGGGGAGCTGTTTTTT,CASSPRGANAGELFF
TRBJ2-1,TRBV24-1,TRBD2,NA,TGTGCCACCAGTCAGGGACTAGCGGGAGGCAATGAGCAGTTCTTC,CATSQGLAGGNEQFF
TRBJ2-1,TRBV24-1,TRBD2,NA,TGTGCCACCAGTGATAGCGGGGCCTTCACCTACAATGAGCAGTTCTTC,CATSDSGAFTYNEQFF
TRBJ2-5,TRBV7-9,TRBD2,NA,TGTGCCAGCAGCCCCAAGACTAGCGGGAGGGGTCAAGAGACCCAGTACTTC,CASSPKTSGRGQETQYF
TRBJ1-6,TRBV30,NA,once,TGTGCCTGGAGTTCGGTCTCAGGGGTTGGTTCACCCCTCCACTTT,CAWSSVSGVGSPLHF
TRBJ1-3,TRBV5-5,NA,NA,TGTGCCAGCAGCTATCCGGGGGGAAACACCATATATTTT,CASSYPGGNTIYF
TRBJ2-6,TRBV19,TRBD1,NA,TGTGCCAGCTGGGACAGTCGTGCCCTCTCTGGGGCCAACGTCCTGACTTTC,CASWDSRALSGANVLTF
TRBJ2-7,TRBV18,TRBD2,NA,TGTGCCAGCTCACCAAGCGGGAGGGCGGACGAGCAGTACTTC,CASSPSGRADEQYF
TRBJ1-1,TRBV19,NA,NA,TGTGCCAGTAGTGCTCGACGGGATCTTGAAGCTTTCTTT,CASSARRDLEAFF
TRBJ2-1,TRBV19,NA,NA,TGTGCCAGTAGTTCCCAGGGAGGTGAGCAGTTCTTC,CASSSQGGEQFF